What follows is one TCR beta chain and its context. The data are from a study of blood T cell repertoires in COVID-19. The germline CDR1 and CDR2 sequences are MNHEY and SVGAGI. The CDR3 totals 14 residues. Between the trimmed V and J ends, which lost 2 bases and 2 bases, there was a span of 10 bases. Original data processing: The assay estimated nucleated cells by amplifying reference gene primers. TCRdb's copy holds only in-frame clones and misses some; the assay was immunoSEQ multiplex PCR. The DNA was the basis for D and trimming; V, J and clone size are from that table. The sample lists about 79,000 clones; around 89% were seen once.

The chain is built from TRBV6-5 and TRBJ2-7; D gene ambiguous. The sample was peripheral blood. The source of this sequence is a man between 65 and 85 years old with active or convalescent COVID-19. CDR3: CASSYGQVTYEQYF. As DNA, the CDR3 is TGTGCCAGCAGTTACGGCCAGGTGACCTACGAGCAGTACTTC.